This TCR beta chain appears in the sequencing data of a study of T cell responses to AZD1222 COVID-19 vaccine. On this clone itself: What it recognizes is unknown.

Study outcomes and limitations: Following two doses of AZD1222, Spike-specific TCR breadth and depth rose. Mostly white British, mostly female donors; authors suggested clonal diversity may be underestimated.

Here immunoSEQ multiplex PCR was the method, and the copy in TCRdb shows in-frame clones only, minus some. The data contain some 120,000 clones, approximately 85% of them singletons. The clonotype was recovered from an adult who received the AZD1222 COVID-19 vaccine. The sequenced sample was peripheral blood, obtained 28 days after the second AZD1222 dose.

CDR3 amino acids: CASSVGTDFSYEQYF. In nucleotides, the CDR3 is TGTGCCAGCAGCGTGGGGACAGACTTCTCCTACGAGCAGTACTTC. This rearrangement joins TRBV9 to TRBJ2-7, with 7 bases lining up with TRBD1. J gave up 0 bases and V 2 bases, and 5 bases lay outside the gene matches. The CDR3 has 15 amino acids. Germline-derived CDR1 and CDR2 are SGDLS and YYNGEE.